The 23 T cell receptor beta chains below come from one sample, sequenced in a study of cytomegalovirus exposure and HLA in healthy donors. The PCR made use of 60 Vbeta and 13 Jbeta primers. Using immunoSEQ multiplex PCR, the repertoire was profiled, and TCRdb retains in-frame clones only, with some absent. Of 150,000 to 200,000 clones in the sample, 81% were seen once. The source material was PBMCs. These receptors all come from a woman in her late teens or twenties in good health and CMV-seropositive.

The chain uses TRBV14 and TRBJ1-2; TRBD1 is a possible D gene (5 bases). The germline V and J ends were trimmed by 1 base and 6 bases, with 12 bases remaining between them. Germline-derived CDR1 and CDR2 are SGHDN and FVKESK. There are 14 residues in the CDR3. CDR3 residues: CASSQGDSYHGYTF. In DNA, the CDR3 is TGTGCCAGCAGCCAAGGAGACAGCTACCATGGCTACACCTTC. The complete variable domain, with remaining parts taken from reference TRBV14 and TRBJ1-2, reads EAGVTQFPSHSVIEKGQTVTLRCDPISGHDNLYWYRRVMGKEIKFLLHFVKESKQDESGMPNNRFLAERTGGTYSTLKVQPAELEDSGVYFCASSQGDSYHGYTFGSGTRLTVV.

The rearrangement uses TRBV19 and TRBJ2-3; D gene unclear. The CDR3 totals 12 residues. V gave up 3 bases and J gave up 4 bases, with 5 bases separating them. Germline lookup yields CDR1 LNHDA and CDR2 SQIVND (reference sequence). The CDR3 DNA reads TGTGCCAGTAGTATGCTAGCAGATACGCAGTATTTT. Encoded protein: CASSMLADTQYF.

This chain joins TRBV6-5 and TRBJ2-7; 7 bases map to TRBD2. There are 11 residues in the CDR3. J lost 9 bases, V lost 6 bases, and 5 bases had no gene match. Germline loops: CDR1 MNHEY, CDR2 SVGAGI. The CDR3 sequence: CASRERGVQYF. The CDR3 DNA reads TGTGCCAGCAGGGAACGGGGGGTGCAGTACTTC.

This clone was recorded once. The CDR3 DNA reads as TGTGCCATCAGTGTGACCCACGGGGGTCCCGGGGAGCTGTTTTTT. Translated, it gives CAISVTHGGPGELFF. The chain combines TRBV10-3 with TRBJ2-2, with a possible D match to TRBD2 (6 bases). Per the germline V gene, CDR1 is ENHRY and CDR2 is SYGVKD. The CDR3 runs to 15 residues. V lost 4 bases, J lost 6 bases, and 15 bases lay in between.

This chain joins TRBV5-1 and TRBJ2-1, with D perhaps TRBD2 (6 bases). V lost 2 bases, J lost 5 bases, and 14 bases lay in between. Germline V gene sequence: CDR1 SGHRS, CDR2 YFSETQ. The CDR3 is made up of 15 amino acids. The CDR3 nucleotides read TGCGCCAGCAGCTTATACGGGGGTCTAAACAATGAGCAGTTCTTC. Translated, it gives CASSLYGGLNNEQFF.

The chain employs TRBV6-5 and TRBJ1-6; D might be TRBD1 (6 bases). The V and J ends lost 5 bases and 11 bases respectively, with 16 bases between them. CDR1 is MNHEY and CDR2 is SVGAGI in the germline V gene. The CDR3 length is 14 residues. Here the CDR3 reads CASSRGPSGAPLHF. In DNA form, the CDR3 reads TGTGCCAGCAGTCGAGGGCCCTCAGGGGCACCCCTCCACTTT.

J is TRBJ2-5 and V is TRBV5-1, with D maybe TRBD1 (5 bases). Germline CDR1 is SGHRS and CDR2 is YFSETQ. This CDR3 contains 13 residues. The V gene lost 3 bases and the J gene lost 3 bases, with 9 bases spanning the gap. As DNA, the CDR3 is TGCGCCAGCAGCTCTGGGGCAGAAGAGACCCAGTACTTC. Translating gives CASSSGAEETQYF.

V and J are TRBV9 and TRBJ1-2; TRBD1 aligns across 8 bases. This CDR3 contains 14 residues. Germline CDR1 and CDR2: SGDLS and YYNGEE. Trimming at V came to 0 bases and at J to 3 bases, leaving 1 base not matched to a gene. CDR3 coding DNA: TGTGCCAGCAGCGTAGTGACAGGGGACTATGGCTACACCTTC. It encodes CASSVVTGDYGYTF.

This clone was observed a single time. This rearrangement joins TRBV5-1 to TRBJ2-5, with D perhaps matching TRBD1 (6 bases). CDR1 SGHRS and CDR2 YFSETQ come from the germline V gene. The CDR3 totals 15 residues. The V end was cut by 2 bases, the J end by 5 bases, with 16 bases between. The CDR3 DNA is TGCGCCAGCAGCTTAGACGCAGGGGATGCGGAGACCCAGTACTTC. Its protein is CASSLDAGDAETQYF.

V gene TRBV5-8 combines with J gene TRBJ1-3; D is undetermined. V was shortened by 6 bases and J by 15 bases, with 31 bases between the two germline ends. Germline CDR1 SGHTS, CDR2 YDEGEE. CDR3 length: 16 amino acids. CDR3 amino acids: CASTRTTYLLETEGYF. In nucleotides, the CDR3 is TGTGCCAGCACACGTACTACATACCTTCTGGAAACGGAGGGATATTTT.

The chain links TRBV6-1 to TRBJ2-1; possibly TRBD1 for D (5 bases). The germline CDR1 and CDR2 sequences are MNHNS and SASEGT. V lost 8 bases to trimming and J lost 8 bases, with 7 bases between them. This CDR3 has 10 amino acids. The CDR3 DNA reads TGTGCCAGCGAAGGGGATGAGCAGTTCTTC. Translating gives CASEGDEQFF.

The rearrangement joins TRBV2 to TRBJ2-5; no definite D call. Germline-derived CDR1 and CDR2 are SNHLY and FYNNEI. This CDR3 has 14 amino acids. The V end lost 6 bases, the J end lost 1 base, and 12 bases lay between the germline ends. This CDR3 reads CASRRFATQETQYF. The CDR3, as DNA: TGTGCCAGCAGACGGTTCGCTACCCAAGAGACCCAGTACTTC.

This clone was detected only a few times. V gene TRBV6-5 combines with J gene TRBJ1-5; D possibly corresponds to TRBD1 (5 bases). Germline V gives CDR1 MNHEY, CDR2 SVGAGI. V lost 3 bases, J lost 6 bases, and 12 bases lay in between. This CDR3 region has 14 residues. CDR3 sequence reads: CASSYRGRSQPQHF. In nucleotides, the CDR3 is TGTGCCAGCAGTTATAGGGGCAGGAGTCAGCCCCAGCATTTT.

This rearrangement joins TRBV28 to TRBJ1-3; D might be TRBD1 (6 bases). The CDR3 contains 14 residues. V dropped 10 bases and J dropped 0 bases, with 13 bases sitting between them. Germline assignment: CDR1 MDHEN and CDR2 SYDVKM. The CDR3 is CATKQGTSGNTIYF. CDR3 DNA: TGTGCCACTAAACAGGGAACCTCTGGAAACACCATATATTTT.

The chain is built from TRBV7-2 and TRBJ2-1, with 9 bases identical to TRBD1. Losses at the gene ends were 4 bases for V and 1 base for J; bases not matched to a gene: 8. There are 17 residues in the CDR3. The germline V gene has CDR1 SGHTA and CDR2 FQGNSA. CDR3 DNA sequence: TGTGCCAGCAGCTCCCTCACAGGGGGCGCTTCCTACAATGAGCAGTTCTTC. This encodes CASSSLTGGASYNEQFF.

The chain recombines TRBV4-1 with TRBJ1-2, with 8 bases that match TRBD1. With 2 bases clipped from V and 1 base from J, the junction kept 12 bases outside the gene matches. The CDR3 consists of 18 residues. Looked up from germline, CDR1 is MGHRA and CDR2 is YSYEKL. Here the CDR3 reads CASSQPSRQGQGNYGYTF. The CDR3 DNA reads TGCGCCAGCAGCCAACCCTCTAGACAGGGGCAGGGTAACTATGGCTACACCTTC.

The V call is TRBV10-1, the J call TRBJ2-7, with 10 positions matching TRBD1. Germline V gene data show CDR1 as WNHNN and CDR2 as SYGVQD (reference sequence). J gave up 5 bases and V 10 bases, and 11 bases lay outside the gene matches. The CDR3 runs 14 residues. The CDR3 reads CATRRTGGVDEQYF. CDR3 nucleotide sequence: TGCGCCACCAGGAGGACAGGGGGAGTTGACGAGCAGTACTTC.

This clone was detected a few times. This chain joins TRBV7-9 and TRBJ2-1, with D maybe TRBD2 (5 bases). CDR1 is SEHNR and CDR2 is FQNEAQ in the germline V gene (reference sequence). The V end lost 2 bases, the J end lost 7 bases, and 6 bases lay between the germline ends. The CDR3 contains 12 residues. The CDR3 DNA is TGTGCCAGCAGCTTAACGGGGAATGAGCAGTTCTTC. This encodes CASSLTGNEQFF.

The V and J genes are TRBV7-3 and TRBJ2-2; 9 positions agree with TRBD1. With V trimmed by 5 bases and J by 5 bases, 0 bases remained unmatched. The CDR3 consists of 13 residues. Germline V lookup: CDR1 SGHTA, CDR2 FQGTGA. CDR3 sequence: CASSDRGTGELFF. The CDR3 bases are TGTGCCAGCAGCGACAGGGGGACCGGGGAGCTGTTTTTT.

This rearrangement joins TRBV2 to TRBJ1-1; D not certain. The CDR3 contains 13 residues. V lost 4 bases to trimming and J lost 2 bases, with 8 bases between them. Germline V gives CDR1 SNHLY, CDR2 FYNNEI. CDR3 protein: CASSGNRNTEAFF. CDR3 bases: TGTGCCAGCAGTGGCAACAGAAACACTGAAGCTTTCTTT.

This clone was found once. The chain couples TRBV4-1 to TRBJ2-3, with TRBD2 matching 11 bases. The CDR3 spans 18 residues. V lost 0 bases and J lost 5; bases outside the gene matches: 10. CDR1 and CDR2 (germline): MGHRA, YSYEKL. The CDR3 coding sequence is TGCGCCAGCAGCCAAGATCGGATTAGCGGGGGGGTGAGAGATACGCAGTATTTT. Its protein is CASSQDRISGGVRDTQYF.

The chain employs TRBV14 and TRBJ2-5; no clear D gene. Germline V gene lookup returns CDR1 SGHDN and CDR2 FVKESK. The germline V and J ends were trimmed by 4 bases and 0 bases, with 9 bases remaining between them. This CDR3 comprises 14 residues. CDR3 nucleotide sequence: TGTGCCAGCAGCCCCTCCCTGTACCAAGAGACCCAGTACTTC. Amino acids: CASSPSLYQETQYF.

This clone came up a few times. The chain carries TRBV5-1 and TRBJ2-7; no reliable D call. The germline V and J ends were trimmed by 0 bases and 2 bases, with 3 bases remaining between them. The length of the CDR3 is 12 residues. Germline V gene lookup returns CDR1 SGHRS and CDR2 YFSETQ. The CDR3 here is CASSLGAYEQYF. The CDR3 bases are TGCGCCAGCAGCTTGGGAGCCTACGAGCAGTACTTC.